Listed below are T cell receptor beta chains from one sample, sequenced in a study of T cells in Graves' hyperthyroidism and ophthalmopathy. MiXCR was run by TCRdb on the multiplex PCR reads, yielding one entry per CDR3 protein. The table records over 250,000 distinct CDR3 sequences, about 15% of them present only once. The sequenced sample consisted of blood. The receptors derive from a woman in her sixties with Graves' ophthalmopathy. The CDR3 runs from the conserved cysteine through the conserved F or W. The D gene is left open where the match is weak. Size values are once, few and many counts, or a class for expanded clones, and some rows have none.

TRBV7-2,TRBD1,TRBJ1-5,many,CASSLGTGGNQPQHF,TGTGCCAGCAGCTTAGGCACAGGGGGCAATCAGCCCCAGCATTTT
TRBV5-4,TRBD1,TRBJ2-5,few,CASSFGQVQETQYF,TGTGCCAGCAGCTTCGGACAGGTCCAAGAGACCCAGTACTTC
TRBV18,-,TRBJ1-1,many,CASSTGNTEAFF,TGTGCCAGCTCAACAGGGAACACTGAAGCTTTCTTT
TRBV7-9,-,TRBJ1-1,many,CASSSSVNTEAFF,TGTGCCAGCAGCTCTTCGGTTAACACTGAAGCTTTCTTT
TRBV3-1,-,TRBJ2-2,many,CASSQVGGTGELFF,TGTGCCAGCAGCCAAGTGGGGGGAACCGGGGAGCTGTTTTTT
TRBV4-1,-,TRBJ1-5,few,CASSPGITSNQPQHF,TGCGCCAGCAGCCCTGGCATAACTAGCAATCAGCCCCAGCATTTT
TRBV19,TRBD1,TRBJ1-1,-,CASSIRETGGAFF,TGTGCCAGTAGTATTCGAGAGACAGGGGGAGCTTTCTTT
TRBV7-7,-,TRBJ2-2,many,CARHRVTPGELFF,TGTGCCAGACACAGGGTTACCCCCGGGGAGCTGTTTTTT
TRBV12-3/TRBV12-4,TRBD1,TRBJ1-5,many,CASSPSTGVNQPQHF,TGTGCCAGCAGTCCCTCGACAGGGGTAAATCAGCCCCAGCATTTT
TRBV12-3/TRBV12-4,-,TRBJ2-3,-,CASRHRALPADTQYF,TGTGCCAGCAGGCACCGGGCCCTCCCAGCAGATACGCAGTATTTT
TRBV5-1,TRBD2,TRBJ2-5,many,CASSLALAGETQYF,TGCGCCAGCAGCTTGGCCCTAGCGGGCGAGACCCAGTACTTC
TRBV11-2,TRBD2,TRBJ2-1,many,CASSGSGLEQFF,TGTGCCAGCAGCGGTAGCGGGCTCGAGCAGTTCTTC
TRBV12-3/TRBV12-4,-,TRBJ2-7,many,CASSGTLGQTSEQYF,TGTGCCAGCAGTGGGACCTTGGGTCAGACTTCCGAGCAGTACTTC
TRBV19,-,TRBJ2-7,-,CASSMGRLPSYEQYF,TGTGCCAGTAGTATGGGCAGACTACCGTCCTACGAGCAGTACTTC
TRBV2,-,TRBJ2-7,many,CASAPKTGYEQYF,TGTGCCAGCGCGCCTAAAACAGGTTACGAGCAGTACTTC
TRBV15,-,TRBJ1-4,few,CATSGKVSGVWSEKLFF,TGTGCCACCAGCGGTAAAGTATCGGGGGTTTGGAGTGAAAAACTGTTTTTT
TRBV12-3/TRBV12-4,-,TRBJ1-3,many,CASSALDMAYTIYF,TGTGCCAGCAGTGCCCTGGATATGGCGTACACCATATATTTT
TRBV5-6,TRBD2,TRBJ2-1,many,CASSQGLAGLYNEQFF,TGTGCCAGCAGTCAAGGACTAGCGGGGTTATACAATGAGCAGTTCTTC
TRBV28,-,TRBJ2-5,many,CASTRAGEVRETQYF,TGTGCCAGCACCCGAGCAGGGGAAGTCCGGGAGACCCAGTACTTC
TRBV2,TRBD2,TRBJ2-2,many,CASSTSGSFTGELFF,TGTGCCAGCAGTACTAGCGGGAGTTTCACCGGGGAGCTGTTTTTT
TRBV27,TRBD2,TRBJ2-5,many,CASSKTSGRRETQYF,TGTGCCAGCAGTAAGACTAGCGGGAGGAGGGAGACCCAGTACTTC
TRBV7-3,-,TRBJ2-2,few,CASSETGITGELFF,TGTGCCAGCAGCGAAACAGGGATCACCGGGGAGCTGTTTTTT
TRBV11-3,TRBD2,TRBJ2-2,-,CASSGSGTNTGELFF,TGTGCCAGCAGCGGTAGCGGGACGAACACCGGGGAGCTGTTTTTT
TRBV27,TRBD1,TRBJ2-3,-,CASVAGTGYTDTQYF,TGTGCCAGCGTTGCCGGGACAGGGTACACAGATACGCAGTATTTT
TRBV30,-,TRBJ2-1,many,CAWSAASVINEQFF,TGTGCCTGGAGTGCGGCTAGCGTTATCAATGAGCAGTTCTTC
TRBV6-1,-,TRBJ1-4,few,CASKVGGGEKLFF,TGTGCCAGCAAGGTCGGGGGCGGTGAAAAACTGTTTTTT
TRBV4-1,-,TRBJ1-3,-,CASSQGLGTRGNTIYF,TGCGCCAGCAGCCAAGGTCTAGGGACACGTGGAAACACCATATATTTT
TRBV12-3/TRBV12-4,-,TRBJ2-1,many,CASRRGGDQQFF,TGTGCCAGCAGGCGAGGGGGGGACCAGCAGTTCTTC
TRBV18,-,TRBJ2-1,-,CASSPAGGVNEQFF,TGTGCCAGCTCACCGGCAGGGGGGGTCAATGAGCAGTTCTTC
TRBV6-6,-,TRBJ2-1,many,CASSYGSPGFGEQFF,TGTGCCAGCAGTTACGGGTCCCCAGGGTTTGGTGAGCAGTTCTTC
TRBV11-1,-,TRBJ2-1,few,CASSFSGDEQFF,TGTGCCAGCAGCTTTTCGGGCGATGAGCAGTTCTTC
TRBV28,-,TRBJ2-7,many,CAGKTGSGGEQYF,TGTGCCGGCAAAACAGGGTCCGGCGGCGAGCAGTACTTC
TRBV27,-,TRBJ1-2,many,CASSLWSGGRQDYGYTF,TGTGCCAGCAGTTTATGGTCTGGTGGGCGTCAGGACTATGGCTACACCTTC
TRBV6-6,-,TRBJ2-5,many,CASSYVGRVETQYF,TGTGCCAGCAGTTACGTGGGCAGGGTTGAGACCCAGTACTTC
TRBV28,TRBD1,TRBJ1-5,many,CASSLVQGIQPQHF,TGTGCCAGCAGTTTAGTACAGGGGATTCAGCCCCAGCATTTT
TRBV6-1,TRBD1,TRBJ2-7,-,CASTRMDRGFYEQYF,TGTGCCAGCACCCGAATGGACAGGGGATTCTACGAGCAGTACTTC
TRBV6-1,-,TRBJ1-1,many,CASSVEGTTEAFF,TGTGCCAGCAGTGTTGAGGGGACCACTGAAGCTTTCTTT
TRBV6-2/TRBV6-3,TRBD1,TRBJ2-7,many,CASGRRDRSSYEQYF,TGTGCCAGCGGACGCCGGGACAGGAGCTCCTACGAGCAGTACTTC
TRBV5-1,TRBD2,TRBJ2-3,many,CASSLVRTSAKGPDTQYF,TGCGCCAGCAGCTTAGTCCGGACTAGCGCGAAAGGCCCAGATACGCAGTATTTT
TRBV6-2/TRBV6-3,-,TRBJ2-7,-,CASSYTVYYEQYF,TGTGCCAGCAGTTATACAGTGTACTACGAGCAGTACTTC
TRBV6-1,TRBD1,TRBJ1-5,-,CASSSDRNQPQHF,TGTGCCAGCAGCTCGGACAGGAATCAGCCCCAGCATTTT
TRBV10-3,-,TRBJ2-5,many,CAISEFTGLQETQYF,TGTGCCATCAGTGAGTTCACAGGACTACAAGAGACCCAGTACTTC
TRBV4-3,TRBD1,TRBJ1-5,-,CASSHGQGEQPQHF,TGCGCCAGCAGCCATGGACAGGGGGAACAGCCCCAGCATTTT
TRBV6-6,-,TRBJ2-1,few,CASSYRPYLSSYNEQFF,TGTGCCAGCAGTTATCGACCATACCTCAGCTCCTACAATGAGCAGTTCTTC
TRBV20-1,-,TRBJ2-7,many,CSARKVRDAYEQYF,TGCAGTGCTAGAAAGGTCCGGGACGCCTACGAGCAGTACTTC
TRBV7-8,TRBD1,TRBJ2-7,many,CASSLRGRDYEQYF,TGTGCCAGCAGCTTAAGGGGGCGCGATTACGAGCAGTACTTC
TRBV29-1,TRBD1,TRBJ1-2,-,CSVEDQRTGPFGYTF,TGCAGCGTTGAAGATCAGAGGACAGGGCCTTTTGGCTACACCTTC
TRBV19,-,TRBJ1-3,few,CASSTTGATSGNTIYF,TGTGCCAGTAGTACGACAGGTGCAACCTCTGGAAACACCATATATTTT
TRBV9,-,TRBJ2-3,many,CASSVVRTASTDTQYF,TGTGCCAGCAGCGTAGTACGGACGGCTAGCACAGATACGCAGTATTTT
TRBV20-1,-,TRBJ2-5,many,CSARRQETQYF,TGCAGTGCTAGAAGGCAAGAGACCCAGTACTTC
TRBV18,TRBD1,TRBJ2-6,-,CASSRYGTAPSGANVLTF,TGTGCCAGCTCTCGATATGGGACAGCCCCCTCTGGGGCCAACGTCCTGACTTTC
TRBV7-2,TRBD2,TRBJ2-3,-,CASSLEIAGGPDTQYF,TGTGCCAGCAGCTTAGAAATAGCGGGGGGGCCAGATACGCAGTATTTT
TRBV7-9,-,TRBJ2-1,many,CASSSPWVDEQFF,TGTGCCAGCAGCTCCCCGTGGGTTGATGAGCAGTTCTTC
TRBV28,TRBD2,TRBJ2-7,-,CASRGGVSYEQYF,TGTGCCAGCCGGGGGGGGGTCTCCTACGAGCAGTACTTC
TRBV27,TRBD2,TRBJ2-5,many,CASSLLAGAYQETQYF,TGTGCCAGCAGTTTACTAGCGGGAGCCTACCAAGAGACCCAGTACTTC
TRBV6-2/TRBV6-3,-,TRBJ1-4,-,CASRPRFGSEKLFF,TGTGCCAGCAGACCCCGGTTTGGTTCAGAAAAACTGTTTTTT
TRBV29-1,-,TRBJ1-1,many,CSAGATLTEAFF,TGCAGCGCCGGGGCTACCCTCACTGAAGCTTTCTTT